This T cell receptor beta chain was captured by sequencing in a study of T cell responses to AZD1222 COVID-19 vaccine. Whole-study findings and limits: Nearly half of unique spike-specific TCRs reportedly avoided B.1.351 and B.1.1.7 mutated regions. Vaccine-associated CD4 TCRs spanned spike, dominant at 160-218 and 743-854.

Pooled together were second doses at about 4 or about 12 weeks. This clone has only one observation. Antigen unknown. The table came from immunoSEQ multiplex PCR; TCRdb's copy has only in-frame clones and leaves some out. The sample has 110,000 to 150,000 clones; roughly 90% are singletons. Germline CDR1 LNHNV, CDR2 YYDKDF (reference sequence). CDR3 length equals 15 residues. Trimming removed 5 bases from V and 6 bases from J; junction bases left unmatched: 6. The J gene is TRBJ2-1, the V gene TRBV15; 11 bases map to TRBD1. The sequenced sample was peripheral blood, obtained 28 days after the second AZD1222 dose. The sequence was obtained from an adult who received the AZD1222 COVID-19 vaccine. CDR3 region: CATSGGTGGFNEQFF. CDR3 bases: TGTGCCACCAGCGGGGGGACAGGGGGGTTCAATGAGCAGTTCTTC. The full variable domain, its missing parts supplied by reference TRBV15 and TRBJ2-1, is DAMVIQNPRYQVTQFGKPVTLSCSQTLNHNVMYWYQQKSSQAPKLLFHYYDKDFNNEADTPDNFQSRRPNTSFCFLDIRSPGLGDTAMYLCATSGGTGGFNEQFFGPGTRLTVL.